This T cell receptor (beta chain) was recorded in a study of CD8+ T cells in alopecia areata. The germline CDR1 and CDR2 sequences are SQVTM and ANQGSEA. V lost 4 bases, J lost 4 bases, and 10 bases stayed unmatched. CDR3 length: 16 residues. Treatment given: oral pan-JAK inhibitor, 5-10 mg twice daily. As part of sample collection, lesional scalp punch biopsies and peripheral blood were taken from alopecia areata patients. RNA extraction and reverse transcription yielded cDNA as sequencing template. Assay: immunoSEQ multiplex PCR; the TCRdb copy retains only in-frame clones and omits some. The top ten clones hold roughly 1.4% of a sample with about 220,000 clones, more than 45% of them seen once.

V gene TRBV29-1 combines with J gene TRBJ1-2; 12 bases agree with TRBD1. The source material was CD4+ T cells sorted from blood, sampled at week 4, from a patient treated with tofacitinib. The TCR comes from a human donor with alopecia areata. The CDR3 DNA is TGCAGCGTTGTCGTGGGACAGGGGGCGCTGGCCTATGGCTACACCTTC. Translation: CSVVVGQGALAYGYTF. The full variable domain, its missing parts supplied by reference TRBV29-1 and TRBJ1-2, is SAVISQKPSRDICQRGTSLTIQCQVDSQVTMMFWYRQQPGQSLTLIATANQGSEATYESGFVIDKFPISRPNLTFSTLTVSNMSPEDSSIYLCSVVVGQGALAYGYTFGSGTRLTVV.